This T cell receptor (beta chain) stems from a study of beta chain features in type 1 diabetes. Broader study findings: Researchers report that Type 1 diabetes patients had moderately but significantly shorter TCRB CDR3s across all four CD4+ subsets.

This clone was picked up a small number of times. Its antigen is as yet unknown. Expressed TCRB transcripts were sequenced, since all the RNA that had been isolated was reverse transcribed. Generated by immunoSEQ multiplex PCR, the TCRdb table keeps only in-frame clones and is missing some. The table lists hundreds of thousands of clones, over 13% of them singletons. The TCR comes from a man younger than 35 with type 1 diabetes. Input material: naive CD4+ T cells from blood.

As DNA, the CDR3 is TGTGCCAGCAGTTTCGCCCTAGACAGGAGATCCTACGAGCAGTACTTC. Its protein product is CASSFALDRRSYEQYF. The chain couples TRBV28 to TRBJ2-7; maybe TRBD1 (6 bases). There are 16 residues in the CDR3. Trimming pared 3 bases from V and 1 base from J, leaving 16 bases between. Per germline, CDR1 MDHEN and CDR2 SYDVKM.